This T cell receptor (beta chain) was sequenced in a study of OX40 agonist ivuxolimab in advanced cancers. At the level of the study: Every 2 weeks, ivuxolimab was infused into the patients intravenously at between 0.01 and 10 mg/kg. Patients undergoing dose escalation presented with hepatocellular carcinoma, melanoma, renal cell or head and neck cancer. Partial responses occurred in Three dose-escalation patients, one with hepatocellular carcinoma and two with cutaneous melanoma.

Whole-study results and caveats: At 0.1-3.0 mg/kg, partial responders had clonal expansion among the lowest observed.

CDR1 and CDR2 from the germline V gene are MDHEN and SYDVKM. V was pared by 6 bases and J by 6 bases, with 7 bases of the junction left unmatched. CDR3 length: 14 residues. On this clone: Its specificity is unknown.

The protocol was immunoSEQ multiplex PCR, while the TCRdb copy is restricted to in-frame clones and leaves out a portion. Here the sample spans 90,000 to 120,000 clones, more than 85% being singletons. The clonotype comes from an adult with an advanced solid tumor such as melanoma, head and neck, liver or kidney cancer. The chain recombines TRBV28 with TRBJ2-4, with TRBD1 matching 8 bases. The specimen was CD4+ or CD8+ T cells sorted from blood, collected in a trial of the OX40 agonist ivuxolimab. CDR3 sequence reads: CASSPTGVVNIQYF. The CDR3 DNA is TGTGCCAGCAGCCCGACAGGGGTGGTAAACATTCAGTACTTC.